Each of the 20 T cell receptor beta chains below was sequenced from the same sample in a study of beta chain features in type 1 diabetes. No antigens are known for them. Points from the study as a whole: Within each of all four CD4+ subsets, Type 1 diabetes patients had TCRB CDR3s that were moderately but significantly shorter.

The whole isolated RNA underwent reverse transcription, so sequencing captured expressed TCRB transcripts. Assay: immunoSEQ multiplex PCR; the TCRdb copy retains only in-frame clones and omits some. The sample yields more than 100,000 clones, roughly 15% seen once. The sample taken for sequencing was central memory CD4+ T cells from blood. These receptors were collected from a man between 25 and 39 years old with type 1 diabetes.

V is TRBV7-2 and J is TRBJ2-2, with D perhaps matching TRBD1 (6 bases). The germline CDR1 and CDR2 sequences are SGHTA and FQGNSA. Trimming pared 4 bases from V and 4 bases from J, leaving 10 bases between. The CDR3 contains 14 residues. The DNA of the CDR3 is TGTGCCAGCAGCTGGGGACATCGCACCGGGGAGCTGTTTTTT. This translates into CASSWGHRTGELFF.

This sequence joins TRBV29-1 and TRBJ2-2; 9 bases match TRBD1. CDR1 SQVTM and CDR2 ANQGSEA come from the germline V gene. Trimming took 7 bases from V and 5 from J; bases not matched to a gene: 5. The CDR3 contains 13 residues. Here the CDR3 reads CSARTGATGELFF. The CDR3, as DNA: TGCAGCGCTCGGACAGGGGCGACCGGGGAGCTGTTTTTT.

This chain connects TRBV7-2 to TRBJ1-5; D is perhaps TRBD1 (6 bases). The CDR3 has 15 residues. The germline V gene has CDR1 SGHTA and CDR2 FQGNSA. V dropped 4 bases and J dropped 5 bases, with 15 bases sitting between them. In DNA, the CDR3 is TGTGCCAGCAGCTCCTACAGGGTGGAGGATCAGCCCCAGCATTTT. It codes for CASSSYRVEDQPQHF. Combining the CDR3 with reference TRBV7-2 and TRBJ1-5 gives the whole variable domain GAGVSQSPSNKVTEKGKDVELRCDPISGHTALYWYRQSLGQGLEFLIYFQGNSAPDKSGLPSDRFSAERTGGSVSTLTIQRTQQEDSAVYLCASSSYRVEDQPQHFGDGTRLSIL.

The CDR3 reads CASSLTGSTDTQYF. For the CDR3, the DNA is TGTGCCAGCAGCTTAACGGGGTCCACAGATACGCAGTATTTT. V and J are TRBV11-3 and TRBJ2-3; D might be TRBD2 (5 bases). V lost 2 bases and J lost 2, with 8 bases in between. Germline CDR1 SGHNT, CDR2 YENEEA. This CDR3 spans 14 amino acids.

The chain combines TRBV6-5 with TRBJ2-3, with D perhaps matching TRBD1 (5 bases). There are 15 residues in the CDR3. Germline V gene sequence: CDR1 MNHEY, CDR2 SVGAGI. V lost 6 bases, J lost 1 base, and 14 bases lay in between. Written as DNA, the CDR3 is TGTGCCAGCAGCCTGCAGGGCATGGGCACAGATACGCAGTATTTT. Protein sequence: CASSLQGMGTDTQYF.

This clone was seen at least ten times. This chain uses TRBV14 with TRBJ2-7; TRBD2 matches at 9 bases. Looked up from germline, CDR1 is SGHDN and CDR2 is FVKESK. The length of the CDR3 is 15 residues. After removal of 2 bases from V and 2 bases from J, the junction contained 4 bases not matched to a gene. Written as DNA, the CDR3 is TGTGCCAGCAGCCAACACCTAGCGGGGACCTACGAGCAGTACTTC. It encodes CASSQHLAGTYEQYF.

V gene TRBV5-4 combines with J gene TRBJ2-5, with 11 bases lining up with TRBD2. CDR3 length: 15 residues. V lost 2 bases, J lost 5 bases, and 5 bases stayed unmatched. CDR1 SGHNT and CDR2 YYREEE come from the germline V gene (reference sequence). For the CDR3, the DNA is TGTGCCAGCAGCTTTCCTAGCGGGGGGCACGAGACCCAGTACTTC. The encoded protein is CASSFPSGGHETQYF.

This chain links TRBV27 with TRBJ1-1; D is possibly TRBD1 (5 bases). Germline V gene sequence: CDR1 MNHEY, CDR2 SMNVEV (reference sequence). This CDR3 comprises 13 residues. V gave up 2 bases and J gave up 5 bases, with 9 bases separating them. The DNA for the CDR3 is TGTGCCAGCAGTTTACAGGGTGGAACTGAAGCTTTCTTT. Protein product: CASSLQGGTEAFF.

This clone was counted ten times or more. The chain carries TRBV19 and TRBJ2-1, with no clear D. This CDR3 is 15 amino acids long. Germline assignment: CDR1 LNHDA and CDR2 SQIVND (reference sequence). Trimming cost V 0 bases and J 0 bases, with 6 bases left between them. CDR3 residues: CASSIDGSSYNEQFF. Here the CDR3 DNA reads TGTGCCAGTAGTATAGACGGCAGCTCCTACAATGAGCAGTTCTTC.

The chain recombines TRBV9 with TRBJ1-2; D might be TRBD1 (6 bases). CDR3 length: 14 amino acids. With 4 bases removed from V and 7 bases from J, the gap between germline ends came to 17 bases. The germline gives CDR1 SGDLS, CDR2 YYNGEE. CDR3 coding DNA: TGTGCCAGCAGCCCCCAGAGATGGGGGGCTGGCTACACCTTC. It is translated as CASSPQRWGAGYTF.

A few counts support this clone. The chain joins TRBV18 to TRBJ1-5, with D perhaps TRBD1 (6 bases). CDR1 is KGHSH and CDR2 is LQKENI in the germline V gene. The CDR3 spans 14 residues. The germline V and J ends were trimmed by 4 bases and 4 bases, with 11 bases remaining between them. The CDR3 DNA is TGTGCCAGCTCACGGGGGGCATCGAATCAGCCCCAGCATTTT. Protein: CASSRGASNQPQHF.

The chain combines TRBV2 with TRBJ2-1, with 11 nucleotides matching TRBD2. J lost 7 bases, V lost 7 bases, and 6 bases had no gene match. This CDR3 is 14 amino acids long. Germline V lookup: CDR1 SNHLY, CDR2 FYNNEI. The CDR3 sequence: CASTLAGAGNEQFF. CDR3 DNA: TGTGCCAGCACACTAGCGGGGGCTGGGAATGAGCAGTTCTTC.

This clone appeared a few times. V usage is TRBV7-8 and J usage is TRBJ2-7; possibly TRBD1 for D (5 bases). V lost 1 base to trimming and J lost 2 bases, with 15 bases between them. The CDR3 has 16 residues. Germline CDR1 and CDR2: SGHVS and FQNEAQ. CDR3 sequence (DNA): TGTGCCAGCAGCTTAGGAAGACAGAGGCGAGCCTACGAGCAGTACTTC. Its translation: CASSLGRQRRAYEQYF.

The CDR3, as DNA: TGTGCCAGCAGTGAAGCCGGGACAGGACCTACCTACGAGCAGTACTTC. Residues: CASSEAGTGPTYEQYF. The chain employs TRBV25-1 and TRBJ2-7; TRBD1 agrees at 8 bases. Germline CDR1 reads MGHDK; CDR2 reads SYGVNS. The CDR3 covers 16 residues. J was trimmed by 2 bases and V by 2 bases; bases with no gene match: 8.

This clone was counted only a few times. The chain joins TRBV7-2 to TRBJ2-7, with 8 nucleotides matching TRBD2. The ends lost 0 bases at V and 2 bases at J; junction bases unmatched: 3. CDR3 length: 15 residues. Germline V gene data show CDR1 as SGHTA and CDR2 as FQGNSA. CDR3 loop: CASSLALGLAYEQYF. CDR3 nucleotide sequence: TGTGCCAGCAGCTTAGCGCTGGGACTAGCCTACGAGCAGTACTTC.

The sample holds a few counts of this clone. This sequence joins TRBV6-5 and TRBJ1-5; D not resolved. Trimming took off 4 bases at V and 1 base at J, with 8 bases between the two ends. In germline, CDR1 is MNHEY, CDR2 SVGAGI. The CDR3 runs 14 residues. DNA of the CDR3: TGTGCCAGCAGTTCCTACGACAGCAATCAGCCCCAGCATTTT. The encoded protein is CASSSYDSNQPQHF.

This clone showed up just a few times. The chain joins TRBV5-1 to TRBJ1-6, with D possibly matching TRBD1 (5 bases). Trimming left V 4 bases short and J 9 bases short, with 17 bases between. The CDR3 is made up of 15 amino acids. Germline CDR1 is SGHRS and CDR2 is YFSETQ. CDR3 in amino acids: CASSTTGAQSSPLHF. In DNA form, the CDR3 reads TGCGCCAGCAGCACTACCGGGGCGCAATCTTCACCCCTCCACTTT.

The rearrangement uses TRBV5-6 and TRBJ1-2; D unresolved. V lost 2 bases and J lost 5, with 13 bases in between. CDR3 length equals 14 residues. Germline V gives CDR1 SGHDT, CDR2 YYEEEE. The CDR3 spells CASSLSTTGYGYTF. As DNA, the CDR3 is TGTGCCAGCAGCTTATCTACGACCGGGTATGGCTACACCTTC.

This clone was counted many times. The chain employs TRBV11-3 and TRBJ2-2, with TRBD2 matching 7 bases. The trim removed 3 bases at V and 3 bases at J, leaving 10 bases unmatched. The CDR3 is 17 residues long. CDR1 is SGHNT and CDR2 is YENEEA in the germline V gene. The CDR3 DNA sequence: TGTGCCAGCAGCTTCCAAATATTTGCGGGGGACACCGGGGAGCTGTTTTTT. Protein sequence: CASSFQIFAGDTGELFF. Supplemented by reference TRBV11-3 and TRBJ2-2, the full variable domain reads EAGVVQSPRYKIIEKKQPVAFWCNPISGHNTLYWYLQNLGQGPELLIRYENEEAVDDSQLPKDRFSAERLKGVDSTLKIQPAELGDSAVYLCASSFQIFAGDTGELFFGEGSRLTVL.

This clone was counted between two and nine times. This chain joins TRBV29-1 and TRBJ1-2, with a possible D match to TRBD1 (5 bases). The ends were cut back, 1 base at V and 5 bases at J, with 14 bases in the middle. Germline V lookup: CDR1 SQVTM, CDR2 ANQGSEA. The CDR3 sequence is 14 residues long. The CDR3 reads CSVEGSGLGYGYTF. CDR3 nucleotide sequence: TGCAGCGTTGAAGGTTCAGGGCTCGGGTATGGCTACACCTTC.